This record covers a single T cell receptor (beta chain). The antigen remains undetermined. Repertoires were generated with immunoSEQ multiplex PCR, while TCRdb's copy carries only in-frame clones and drops some. The profile covers about 39,000 clones, with roughly three quarters appearing a single time and 30% to 35% taken by the ten largest. CDR3 length: 15 residues. Trimming took 7 bases from V and 9 from J, leaving 22 bases between them. Per the germline V gene, CDR1 is MDHEN and CDR2 is SYDVKM. These data originate in a study of T cells in localized non-small cell lung cancer. Study observations and caveats: Measurement of T cell clonality placed uninvolved adjacent lung highest, above the level in tumor.

The chain combines TRBV28 with TRBJ2-4; no firm D call. The source of this sequence is a woman between 40 and 69 years old with stage II squamous cell lung carcinoma. The specimen comprised PBMCs, sampled before any cancer treatment. The CDR3 region is CASTKMVRVGGIQYF. The CDR3 nucleotides are TGTGCCAGCACCAAGATGGTAAGGGTCGGTGGCATTCAGTACTTC.